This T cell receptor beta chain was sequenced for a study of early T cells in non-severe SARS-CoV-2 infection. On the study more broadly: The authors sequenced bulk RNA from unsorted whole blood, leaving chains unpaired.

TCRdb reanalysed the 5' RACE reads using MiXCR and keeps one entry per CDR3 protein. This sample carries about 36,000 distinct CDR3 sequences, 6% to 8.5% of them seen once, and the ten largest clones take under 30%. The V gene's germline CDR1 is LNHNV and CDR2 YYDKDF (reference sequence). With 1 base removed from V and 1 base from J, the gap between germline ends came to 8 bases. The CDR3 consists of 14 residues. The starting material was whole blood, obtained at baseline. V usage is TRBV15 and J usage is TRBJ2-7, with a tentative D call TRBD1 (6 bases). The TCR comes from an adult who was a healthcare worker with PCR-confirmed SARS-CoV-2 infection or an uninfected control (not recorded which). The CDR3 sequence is CATSRGGQSYEQYF. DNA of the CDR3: TGTGCCACCAGCAGAGGAGGACAGTCCTACGAGCAGTACTTC. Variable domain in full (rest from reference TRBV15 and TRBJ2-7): DAMVIQNPRYQVTQFGKPVTLSCSQTLNHNVMYWYQQKSSQAPKLLFHYYDKDFNNEADTPDNFQSRRPNTSFCFLDIRSPGLGDTAMYLCATSRGGQSYEQYFGPGTRLTVT.